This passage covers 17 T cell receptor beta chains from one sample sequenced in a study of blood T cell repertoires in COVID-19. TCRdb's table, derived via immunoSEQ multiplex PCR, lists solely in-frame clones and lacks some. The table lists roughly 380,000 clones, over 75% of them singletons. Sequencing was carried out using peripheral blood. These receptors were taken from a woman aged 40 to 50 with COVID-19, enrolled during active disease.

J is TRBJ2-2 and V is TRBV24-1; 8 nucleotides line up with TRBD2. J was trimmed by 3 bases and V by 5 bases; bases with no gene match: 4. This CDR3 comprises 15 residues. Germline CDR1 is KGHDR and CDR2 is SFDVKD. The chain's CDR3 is CATSALSGDTGELFF. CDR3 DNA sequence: TGTGCCACCAGTGCTCTTAGCGGGGACACCGGGGAGCTGTTTTTT.

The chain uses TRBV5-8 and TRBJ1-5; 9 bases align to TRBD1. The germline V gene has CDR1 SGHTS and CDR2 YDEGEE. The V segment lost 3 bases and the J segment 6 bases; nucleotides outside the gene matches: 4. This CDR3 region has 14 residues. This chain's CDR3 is CASSWDRETQPQHF. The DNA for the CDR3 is TGTGCCAGCAGCTGGGACAGGGAGACTCAGCCCCAGCATTTT.

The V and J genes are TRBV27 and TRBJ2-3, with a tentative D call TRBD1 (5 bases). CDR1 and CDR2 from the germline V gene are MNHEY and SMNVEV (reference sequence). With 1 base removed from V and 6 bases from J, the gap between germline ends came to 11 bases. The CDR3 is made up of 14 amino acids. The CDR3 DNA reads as TGTGCCAGCAGTTTATTTGACAGCAGGGATACGCAGTATTTT. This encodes CASSLFDSRDTQYF.

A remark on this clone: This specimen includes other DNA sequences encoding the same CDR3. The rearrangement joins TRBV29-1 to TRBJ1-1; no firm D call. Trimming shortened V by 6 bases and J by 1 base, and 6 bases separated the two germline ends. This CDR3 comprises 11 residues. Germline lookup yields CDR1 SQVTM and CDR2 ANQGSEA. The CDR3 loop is CSVRQNTEAFF. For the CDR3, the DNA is TGCAGCGTCCGACAGAACACTGAAGCTTTCTTT.

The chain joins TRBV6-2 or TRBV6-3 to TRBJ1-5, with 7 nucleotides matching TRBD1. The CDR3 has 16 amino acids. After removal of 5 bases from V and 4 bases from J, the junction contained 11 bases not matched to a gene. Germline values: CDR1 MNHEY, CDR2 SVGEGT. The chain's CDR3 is CASSRRQGPLNQPQHF. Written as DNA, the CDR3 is TGTGCCAGCAGTCGTCGACAGGGCCCCCTGAATCAGCCCCAGCATTTT.

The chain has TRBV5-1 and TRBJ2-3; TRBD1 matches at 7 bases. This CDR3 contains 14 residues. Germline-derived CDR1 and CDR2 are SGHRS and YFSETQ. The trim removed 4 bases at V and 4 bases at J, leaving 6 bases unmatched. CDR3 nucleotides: TGCGCCAGCAGCATTGACAGGGCTGCAGATACGCAGTATTTT. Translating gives CASSIDRAADTQYF. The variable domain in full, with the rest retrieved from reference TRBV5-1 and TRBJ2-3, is KAGVTQTPRYLIKTRGQQVTLSCSPISGHRSVSWYQQTPGQGLQFLFEYFSETQRNKGNFPGRFSGRQFSNSRSEMNVSTLELGDSALYLCASSIDRAADTQYFGPGTRLTVL.

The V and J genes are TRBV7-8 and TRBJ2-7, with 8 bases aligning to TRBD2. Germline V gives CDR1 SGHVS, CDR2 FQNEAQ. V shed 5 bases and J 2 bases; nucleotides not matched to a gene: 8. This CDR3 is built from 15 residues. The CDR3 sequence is CASSRPVAGPYEQYF. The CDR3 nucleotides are TGTGCCAGCAGCCGTCCCGTAGCGGGGCCCTACGAGCAGTACTTC.

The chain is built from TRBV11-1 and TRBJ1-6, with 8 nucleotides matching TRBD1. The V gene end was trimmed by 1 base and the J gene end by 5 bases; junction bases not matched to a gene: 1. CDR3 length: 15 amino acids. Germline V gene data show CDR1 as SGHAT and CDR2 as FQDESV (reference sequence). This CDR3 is CASSLETGDNSPLHF. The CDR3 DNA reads TGTGCCAGCAGCTTAGAGACAGGGGATAATTCACCCCTCCACTTT.

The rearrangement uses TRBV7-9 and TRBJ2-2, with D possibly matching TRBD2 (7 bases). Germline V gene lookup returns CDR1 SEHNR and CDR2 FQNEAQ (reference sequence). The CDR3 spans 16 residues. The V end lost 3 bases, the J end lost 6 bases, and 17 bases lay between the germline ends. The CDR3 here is CASSFPLGGAAGELFF. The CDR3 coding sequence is TGTGCCAGCAGCTTTCCCCTTGGGGGGGCGGCCGGGGAGCTGTTTTTT.

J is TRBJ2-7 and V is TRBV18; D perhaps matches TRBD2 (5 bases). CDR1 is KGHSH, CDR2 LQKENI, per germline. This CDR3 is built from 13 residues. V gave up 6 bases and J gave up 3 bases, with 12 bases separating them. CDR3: CASSPYGDYEQYF. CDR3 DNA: TGTGCCAGCTCCCCGTACGGGGACTACGAGCAGTACTTC.

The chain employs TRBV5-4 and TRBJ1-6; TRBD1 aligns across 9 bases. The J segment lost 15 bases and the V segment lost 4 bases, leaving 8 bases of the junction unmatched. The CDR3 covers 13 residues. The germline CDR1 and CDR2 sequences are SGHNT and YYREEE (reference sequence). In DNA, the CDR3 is TGTGCCAGCAGCGAGGGACAGGGAAGATTCCTCCACTTT. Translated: CASSEGQGRFLHF.

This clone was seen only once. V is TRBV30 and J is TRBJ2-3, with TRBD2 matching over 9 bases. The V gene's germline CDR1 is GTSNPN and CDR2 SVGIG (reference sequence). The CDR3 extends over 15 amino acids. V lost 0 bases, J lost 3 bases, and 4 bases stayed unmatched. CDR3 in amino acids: CAWSVGSGSTDTQYF. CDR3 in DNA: TGTGCCTGGAGTGTTGGTAGCGGGAGTACAGATACGCAGTATTTT. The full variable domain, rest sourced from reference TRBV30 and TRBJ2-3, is SQTIHQWPATLVQPVGSPLSLECTVEGTSNPNLYWYRQAAGRGLQLLFYSVGIGQISSEVPQNLSASRPQDRQFILSSKKLLLSDSGFYLCAWSVGSGSTDTQYFGPGTRLTVL.

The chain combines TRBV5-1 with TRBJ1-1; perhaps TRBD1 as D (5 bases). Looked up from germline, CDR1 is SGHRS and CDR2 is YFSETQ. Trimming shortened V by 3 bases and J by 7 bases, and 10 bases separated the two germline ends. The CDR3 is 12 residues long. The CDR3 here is CASSYSGREAFF. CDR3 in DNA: TGCGCCAGCAGCTATTCAGGGCGTGAAGCTTTCTTT.

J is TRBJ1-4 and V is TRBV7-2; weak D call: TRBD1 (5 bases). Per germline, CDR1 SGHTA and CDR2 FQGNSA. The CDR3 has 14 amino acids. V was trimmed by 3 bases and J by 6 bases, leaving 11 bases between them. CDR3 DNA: TGTGCCAGCAGCTTCGGGCAGGGTTATGAAAAACTGTTTTTT. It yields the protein CASSFGQGYEKLFF.

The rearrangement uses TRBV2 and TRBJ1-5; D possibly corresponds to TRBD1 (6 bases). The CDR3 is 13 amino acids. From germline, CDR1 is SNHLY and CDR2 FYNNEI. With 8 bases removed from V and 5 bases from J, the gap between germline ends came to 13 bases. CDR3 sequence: CASRQVGDQPQHF. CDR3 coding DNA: TGTGCCAGCCGACAGGTCGGGGATCAGCCCCAGCATTTT. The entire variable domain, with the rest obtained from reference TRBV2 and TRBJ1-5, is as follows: EPEVTQTPSHQVTQMGQEVILRCVPISNHLYFYWYRQILGQKVEFLVSFYNNEISEKSEIFDDQFSVERPDGSNFTLKIRSTKLEDSAMYFCASRQVGDQPQHFGDGTRLSIL.

CDR3 protein: CASSFPYEQYF. The DNA for the CDR3 is TGCGCCAGCAGCTTCCCTTACGAGCAGTACTTC. The chain has TRBV5-1 and TRBJ2-7; D not resolved. V lost 2 bases and J 4 bases, leaving 4 bases between the germline ends. The CDR3 has 11 residues. Germline V gene sequence: CDR1 SGHRS, CDR2 YFSETQ.

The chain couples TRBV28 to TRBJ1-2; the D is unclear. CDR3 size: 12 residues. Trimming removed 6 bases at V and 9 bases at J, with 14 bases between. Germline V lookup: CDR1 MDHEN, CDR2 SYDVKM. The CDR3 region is CASSHPTSSYTF. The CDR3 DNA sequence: TGTGCCAGCAGCCACCCCACTTCGAGCTACACCTTC.